Below, one TCR beta chain is given with its context. Its antigen is as yet unknown. These data belong to a study of monozygotic twins with inflammatory bowel disease. Study-wide results and caveats: Immunosuppressive treatment differences may have increased patient repertoire variability.

TCRdb reprocessed the 5' RACE reads and keeps a single row for each CDR3 protein, giving no DNA. Its table records 440,000 or so distinct CDR3 sequences. The germline V gene encodes CDR1 MGHRA and CDR2 YSYEKL. The CDR3 is made up of 15 amino acids. The chain couples TRBV4-1 to TRBJ2-5. The TCR comes from a human donor with ulcerative colitis or Crohn's disease, or a healthy co-twin of an affected twin (not recorded which). Sequenced sample: blood. CDR3 amino acids: CASSRISSGQETQYF.